This T cell receptor beta chain was obtained from a study of CD8 T cells in Susac syndrome. The CDR3 is 14 residues long. Germline CDR1 is SQVTM and CDR2 is ANQGSEA. Trimming removed 3 bases at V and 1 base at J, with 12 bases between. Sequencing of TCR beta was carried out in blood CD8+ and CD4+ T cells. FACS was used to enrich TEMRA cells, whereas the CD8+ and CD4+ T cells were obtained by negative isolation. It was with random hexamers that roughly 0.5 to 1 ug RNA was reverse transcribed. TCRdb re-analysed the immunoSEQ multiplex PCR reads in MiXCR, keeping a single row per CDR3 protein. The sample includes some 400,000 distinct CDR3 sequences, 85% to 90% seen only once; the top ten take about 0.1%.

The V and J genes are TRBV29-1 and TRBJ2-5; D perhaps matches TRBD2 (6 bases). The sequenced material came from CD8+ T cells from PBMCs. This TCR derives from a human donor with multiple sclerosis. CDR3 protein: CSVEGGLGQETQYF. The CDR3 DNA reads TGCAGCGTTGAGGGGGGTTTAGGCCAAGAGACCCAGTACTTC.